These 20 T cell receptor beta chains share one sample of origin, sequenced in a study of T cell responses to AZD1222 COVID-19 vaccine. The repertoire was sequenced with immunoSEQ multiplex PCR; TCRdb's copy has only in-frame clones and lacks some. The sample lists over 100,000 clones; roughly 88% were seen once. The input for sequencing was peripheral blood, taken 28 days after the second AZD1222 dose. The receptors derive from an adult who received the AZD1222 COVID-19 vaccine.

This chain joins TRBV7-3 and TRBJ1-2; the D gene is possibly TRBD1 (5 bases). The length of the CDR3 is 14 residues. Germline V gene data show CDR1 as SGHTA and CDR2 as FQGTGA. Trimming removed 4 bases from V and 9 bases from J, with 18 bases in between. CDR3 sequence reads: CASSSSGTALSYTF. CDR3 nucleotide sequence: TGTGCCAGCAGCTCAAGCGGGACGGCCTTGAGCTACACCTTC.

This clone was detected a few times. The rearrangement links TRBV10-1 to TRBJ2-1; the D is unclear. The CDR3 has 15 residues. Germline CDR1 WNHNN, CDR2 SYGVQD (reference sequence). V gave up 10 bases and J gave up 2 bases, with 18 bases separating them. CDR3 amino acids: CAILRDLRTYNEQFF. DNA of the CDR3: TGCGCCATTCTACGAGACTTGAGAACCTACAATGAGCAGTTCTTC.

The chain couples TRBV3-1 (or the pseudogene TRBV3-2) to TRBJ2-3; D is undetermined. Germline CDR1 is LGHDT and CDR2 is YNNKEL (reference sequence). Trimming removed 3 bases from V and 4 bases from J, with 8 bases in between. The CDR3 consists of 13 residues. The CDR3 nucleotides are TGTGCCAGCAGCCAGCCAGCGTCAGATACGCAGTATTTT. Translated, it gives CASSQPASDTQYF.

In this sample, this clone turned up once. This chain uses TRBV9 with TRBJ2-1, with TRBD1 matching over 8 bases. V trimming: 4 bases; J trimming: 5 bases; junction bases outside the gene matches: 11. The CDR3 consists of 16 residues. The V gene's germline CDR1 is SGDLS and CDR2 YYNGEE. CDR3 bases: TGTGCCAGCAGCCCTCGCGGACAGGGATCCCACAATGAGCAGTTCTTC. Its protein is CASSPRGQGSHNEQFF. Full variable domain (rest looked up from reference TRBV9 and TRBJ2-1): DSGVTQTPKHLITATGQRVTLRCSPRSGDLSVYWYQQSLDQGLQFLIQYYNGEERAKGNILERFSAQQFPDLHSELNLSSLELGDSALYFCASSPRGQGSHNEQFFGPGTRLTVL.

This clone occurred once. This rearrangement joins TRBV29-1 to TRBJ1-2, with D unclear. Germline CDR1 reads SQVTM; CDR2 reads ANQGSEA. This CDR3 has 13 residues. With 6 bases removed from V and 0 bases from J, the gap between germline ends came to 11 bases. The CDR3 is CSVAQRTNYGYTF. CDR3 nucleotides: TGCAGCGTCGCCCAAAGGACTAACTATGGCTACACCTTC.

This clone was seen only once. The gene calls are TRBV6-7 and TRBJ2-5, with a possible D match to TRBD1 (6 bases). TRBV6-7 qualifies as an ORF whose function is uncertain. CDR3 size: 13 residues. The V and J ends lost 2 bases and 6 bases respectively, with 10 bases between them. CDR3 region: CASSYTRDKTQYF. The CDR3 DNA reads TGTGCCAGCAGTTACACCCGGGACAAGACCCAGTACTTC.

The chain uses TRBV6-5 and TRBJ1-2; TRBD1 might be the D (5 bases). V lost 6 bases and J 8 bases, leaving 16 bases between the germline ends. The CDR3 has 13 residues. Germline-derived CDR1 and CDR2 are MNHEY and SVGAGI. The CDR3 here is CASRTAWAAGYTF. The CDR3 bases are TGTGCCAGCAGGACAGCGTGGGCGGCGGGCTACACCTTC.

The V and J genes are TRBV5-1 and TRBJ2-1; no clear D gene. CDR3 length equals 16 residues. Germline CDR1 is SGHRS and CDR2 is YFSETQ. The germline V and J ends were trimmed by 0 bases and 1 base, with 11 bases remaining between them. CDR3 DNA sequence: TGCGCCAGCAGCTTGGTGGGGTCTAGGTCCTACAATGAGCAGTTCTTC. Its translation: CASSLVGSRSYNEQFF.

The chain combines TRBV30 with TRBJ2-3, with 9 nucleotides matching TRBD1. CDR1 is GTSNPN and CDR2 is SVGIG in the germline V gene (reference sequence). The CDR3 loop spans 15 amino acids. The J segment lost 0 bases and the V segment lost 2 bases, leaving 3 bases of the junction unmatched. In nucleotides, the CDR3 is TGTGCCTGGAGTCTCGGGACAGGGAGCACAGATACGCAGTATTTT. Its translation: CAWSLGTGSTDTQYF.

V usage is TRBV19 and J usage is TRBJ1-2; no clear D. The CDR3 runs 15 residues. Trimming took 4 bases from V and 1 from J, leaving 13 bases between them. Germline CDR1 reads LNHDA; CDR2 reads SQIVND (reference sequence). The CDR3 nucleotides read TGTGCCAGTAGTAGTCGGGGAGGAGGTAACTATGGCTACACCTTC. Translated, it gives CASSSRGGGNYGYTF.

This chain connects TRBV29-1 to TRBJ2-7; the match to TRBD1 covers 7 bases. Germline CDR1 and CDR2: SQVTM and ANQGSEA. Losses at the gene ends were 7 bases for V and 3 bases for J; bases not matched to a gene: 6. The CDR3 consists of 12 residues. The CDR3 sequence is CSAVHRGYEQYF. The CDR3 DNA follows: TGCAGCGCCGTGCACAGGGGCTACGAGCAGTACTTC.

The rearrangement uses TRBV7-9 and TRBJ1-1; no definite D call. The length of the CDR3 is 12 residues. Per germline, CDR1 SEHNR and CDR2 FQNEAQ (reference sequence). With 3 bases removed from V and 6 bases from J, the gap between germline ends came to 8 bases. As DNA, the CDR3 is TGTGCCAGCAGCTTGGGATTAGCTGAAGCTTTCTTT. This sequence encodes CASSLGLAEAFF.

The rearrangement joins TRBV19 to TRBJ1-2, with TRBD1 matching 8 bases. Trimming took 3 bases from V and 2 from J; bases not matched to a gene: 11. Germline V gene lookup returns CDR1 LNHDA and CDR2 SQIVND (reference sequence). CDR3 length: 17 amino acids. The CDR3 sequence is CASSITPAQGANYGYTF. The CDR3 DNA is TGTGCCAGTAGTATCACCCCGGCCCAGGGGGCGAACTATGGCTACACCTTC.

In DNA, the CDR3 is TGTGCCAGCAGGGCTCAGGGGGGCCTTGAGGCTTTCTTT. Residues: CASRAQGGLEAFF. V and J are TRBV27 and TRBJ1-1; TRBD1 matches at 7 bases. The CDR3 runs to 13 residues. With 6 bases clipped from V and 11 bases from J, the junction kept 12 bases outside the gene matches. Germline CDR1 is MNHEY and CDR2 is SMNVEV (reference sequence).

J is TRBJ2-7 and V is TRBV2; possibly TRBD1 for D (6 bases). Trimming removed 7 bases from V and 2 bases from J, with 15 bases in between. CDR1 is SNHLY, CDR2 FYNNEI, per germline. The CDR3 is made up of 14 amino acids. The CDR3 bases are TGTGCCAGCACATGGACAGTTACGACCTACGAGCAGTACTTC. Its protein product is CASTWTVTTYEQYF.

V is TRBV3-1 (or the pseudogene TRBV3-2) and J is TRBJ2-7; the D call may be TRBD1 or TRBD2 (5 bases each). The CDR3 has 12 amino acids. Trimming pared 0 bases from V and 13 bases from J, leaving 13 bases between. The germline V gene has CDR1 LGHDT and CDR2 YNNKEL (reference sequence). CDR3 bases: TGTGCCAGCAGCCAAGATAACAGGAGGAGATACTTC. It encodes CASSQDNRRRYF.

V and J are TRBV15 and TRBJ1-3; 7 positions agree with TRBD1. CDR1 and CDR2 from the germline V gene are LNHNV and YYDKDF (reference sequence). The CDR3 runs 17 residues. V was clipped by 2 bases and J by 0 bases; unmatched bases: 7. The CDR3, as DNA: TGTGCCACCAGCAGAAAGCCCGGGACAGCCTCTGGAAACACCATATATTTT. Its protein is CATSRKPGTASGNTIYF.

J is TRBJ2-2 and V is TRBV6-4, with D maybe TRBD1 (6 bases). Per the germline V gene, CDR1 is MRHNA and CDR2 is SNTAGT. V dropped 3 bases and J dropped 4 bases, with 9 bases sitting between them. The CDR3 length is 14 residues. CDR3 coding DNA: TGTGCCAGCAGTGAAGGCAGGGGCACCGGGGAGCTGTTTTTT. Amino acids: CASSEGRGTGELFF.

This clone was seen only once. This chain links TRBV29-1 with TRBJ2-7; D unclear. Germline V gene data show CDR1 as SQVTM and CDR2 as ANQGSEA. V lost 4 bases, J lost 2 bases, and 12 bases lay in between. The CDR3 is 13 residues long. CDR3 in amino acids: CSVVVNDPYEQYF. CDR3 nucleotide sequence: TGCAGCGTTGTGGTCAACGATCCCTACGAGCAGTACTTC.

The chain is built from TRBV7-8 and TRBJ1-1; D not resolved. From germline, CDR1 is SGHVS and CDR2 FQNEAQ. The CDR3 loop spans 13 amino acids. V was shortened by 0 bases and J by 4 bases, with 6 bases between the two germline ends. The CDR3 DNA is TGTGCCAGCAGCTTAGCCCCGACCACTGAAGCTTTCTTT. Protein: CASSLAPTTEAFF. Full variable domain (rest looked up from reference TRBV7-8 and TRBJ1-1): GAGVSQSPRYKVAKRGQDVALRCDPISGHVSLFWYQQALGQGPEFLTYFQNEAQLDKSGLPSDRFFAERPEGSVSTLKIQRTQQEDSAVYLCASSLAPTTEAFFGQGTRLTVV.